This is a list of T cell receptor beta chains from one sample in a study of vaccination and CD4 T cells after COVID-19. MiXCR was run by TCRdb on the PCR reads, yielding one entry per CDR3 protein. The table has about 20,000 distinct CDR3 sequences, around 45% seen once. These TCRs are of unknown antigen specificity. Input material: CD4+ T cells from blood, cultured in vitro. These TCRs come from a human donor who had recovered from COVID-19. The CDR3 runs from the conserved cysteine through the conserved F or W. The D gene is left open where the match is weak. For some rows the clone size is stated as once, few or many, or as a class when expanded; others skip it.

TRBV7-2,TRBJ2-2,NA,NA,CASSLRMVTGELFF,TGTGCCAGCAGCTTAAGGATGGTCACCGGGGAGCTGTTTTTT
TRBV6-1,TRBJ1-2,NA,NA,CASSPVGGARYGYTF,TGTGCCAGCAGCCCGGTGGGGGGGGCGCGGTATGGCTACACCTTC
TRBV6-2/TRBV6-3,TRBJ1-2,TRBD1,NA,CASRPTGGEGYTF,TGTGCCAGCAGGCCTACAGGGGGCGAAGGCTACACCTTC
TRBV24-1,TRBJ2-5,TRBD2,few,CATSDPERGARTQYF,TGTGCCACCAGTGATCCAGAGCGGGGTGCGAGGACCCAGTACTTC
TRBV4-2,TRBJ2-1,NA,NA,CASSQDRVSSYNEQFF,TGTGCCAGCAGCCAAGATCGGGTTAGCTCCTACAATGAGCAGTTCTTC
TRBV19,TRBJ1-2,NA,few,CASAPSGVGYGYTF,TGTGCCAGTGCCCCGTCGGGGGTCGGCTATGGCTACACCTTC
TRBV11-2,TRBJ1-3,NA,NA,CASSFREHSGNTIYF,TGTGCCAGCAGCTTCAGGGAGCACTCTGGAAACACCATATATTTT
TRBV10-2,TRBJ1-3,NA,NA,CASSDEGFIRNTIYF,TGCGCCAGCAGTGATGAGGGTTTCATTCGAAACACCATATATTTT
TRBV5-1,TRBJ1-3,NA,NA,CASSTGTSGGISGNTIYF,TGCGCCAGCAGCACCGGGACATCAGGAGGGATCTCTGGAAACACCATATATTTT
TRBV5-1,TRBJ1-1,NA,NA,CASSQGTPGTTEAFF,TGCGCCAGCAGCCAAGGGACCCCGGGGACCACTGAAGCTTTCTTT
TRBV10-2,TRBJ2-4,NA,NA,CASSDLIGSLGNIQYF,TGCGCCAGCAGTGATTTAATCGGGAGTCTTGGAAACATTCAGTACTTC
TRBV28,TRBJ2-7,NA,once,CASSKAGAYEQYF,TGTGCCAGCAGTAAGGCCGGAGCTTACGAGCAGTACTTC
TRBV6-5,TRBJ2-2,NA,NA,CASSWDGGLNTGELFF,TGTGCCAGCAGTTGGGACGGGGGCCTGAACACCGGGGAGCTGTTTTTT
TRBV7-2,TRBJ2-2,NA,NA,CASSLTSRSSGELFF,TGTGCCAGCAGCTTGACATCCAGGTCCTCCGGGGAGCTGTTTTTT
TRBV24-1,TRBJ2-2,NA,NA,CATSDSPGATKTGELFF,TGTGCCACCAGTGATTCCCCGGGGGCCACAAAGACCGGGGAGCTGTTTTTT
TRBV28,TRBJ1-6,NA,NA,CASSSGQRTTSPLHF,TGTGCCAGCAGCTCTGGACAGCGGACGACATCACCCCTCCACTTT
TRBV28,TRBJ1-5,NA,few,CASSGGQYSNQPQHF,TGTGCCAGCAGCGGAGGACAGTACAGCAATCAGCCCCAGCATTTT
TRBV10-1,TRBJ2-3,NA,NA,CASSPAGDTQYF,TGCGCCAGCAGTCCTGCCGGGGATACGCAGTATTTT
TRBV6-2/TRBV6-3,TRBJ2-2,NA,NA,CASSYSLFLASTGELFF,TGTGCCAGCAGTTACTCGCTTTTCCTAGCGAGCACCGGGGAGCTGTTTTTT
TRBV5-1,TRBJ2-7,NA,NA,CASSYLTGEGEQYF,TGCGCCAGCAGCTACCTGACAGGCGAGGGCGAGCAGTACTTC
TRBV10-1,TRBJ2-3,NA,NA,CASSPSQDSTDTQYF,TGCGCCAGCAGCCCGTCCCAAGACTCCACAGATACGCAGTATTTT
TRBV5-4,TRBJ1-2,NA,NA,CASSSTVGEDYGYTF,TGTGCCAGCAGCTCCACTGTGGGGGAGGACTATGGCTACACCTTC
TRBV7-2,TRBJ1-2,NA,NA,CASRHSARANYGYTF,TGTGCCAGCAGACATTCCGCCCGAGCTAACTATGGCTACACCTTC
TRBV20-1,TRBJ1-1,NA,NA,CRAVEGELVTEAFF,TGCAGAGCAGTAGAAGGGGAATTGGTCACTGAAGCTTTCTTT
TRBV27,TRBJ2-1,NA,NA,CASSLGQNKYRNEQFF,TGTGCCAGCAGTTTAGGGCAGAACAAGTACAGGAATGAGCAGTTCTTC
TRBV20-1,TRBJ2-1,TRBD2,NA,CSAIKAGDYNEQFF,TGCAGTGCTATTAAAGCGGGGGACTACAATGAGCAGTTCTTC
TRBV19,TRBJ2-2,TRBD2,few,CASSTHGGRELFF,TGTGCCAGTAGTACTCACGGGGGGAGGGAGCTGTTTTTT
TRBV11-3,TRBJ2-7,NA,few,CASSLVAGSSYEQYF,TGTGCCAGCAGCTTAGTGGCGGGGAGTTCCTACGAGCAGTACTTC
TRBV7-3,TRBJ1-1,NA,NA,CASSLLEDTEAFF,TGTGCCAGCAGCTTGCTAGAAGACACTGAAGCTTTCTTT
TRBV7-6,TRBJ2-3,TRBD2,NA,CASSLEGRGTSGRATDTQYF,TGTGCCAGCAGCTTAGAAGGCCGCGGGACTAGCGGGAGGGCCACAGATACGCAGTATTTT
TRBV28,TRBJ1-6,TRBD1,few,CASADRAWDSPLHF,TGTGCCAGCGCGGACAGGGCATGGGATTCACCCCTCCACTTT
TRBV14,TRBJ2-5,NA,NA,CASSQEFGAEGEETQYF,TGTGCCAGCAGCCAAGAATTTGGGGCAGAGGGTGAAGAGACCCAGTACTTC
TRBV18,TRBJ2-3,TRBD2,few,CASSPPTLRLAGPTDTQYF,TGTGCCAGCTCACCACCTACTCTACGGCTAGCGGGACCCACAGATACGCAGTATTTT
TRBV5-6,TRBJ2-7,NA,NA,CASSLVPSGGEQYF,TGTGCCAGCAGCTTGGTCCCTAGTGGCGGCGAGCAGTACTTC
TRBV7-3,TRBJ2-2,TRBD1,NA,CASSLGTGVGSGELFF,TGTGCCAGCAGCTTAGGCACAGGGGTTGGTTCCGGGGAGCTGTTTTTT
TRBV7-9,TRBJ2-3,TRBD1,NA,CASSFLTGGTDTQYF,TGTGCCAGCAGCTTCCTGACAGGGGGCACAGATACGCAGTATTTT
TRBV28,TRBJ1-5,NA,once,CASETYRRTQPQHF,TGTGCCAGTGAGACCTACCGAAGGACTCAGCCCCAGCATTTT
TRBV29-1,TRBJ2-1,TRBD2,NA,CSVEKLAGRTGNNEQFF,TGCAGCGTTGAAAAACTAGCGGGGCGAACCGGGAACAATGAGCAGTTCTTC
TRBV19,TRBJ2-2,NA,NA,CASTPSQGYTGELFF,TGTGCCAGCACCCCGTCGCAGGGTTACACCGGGGAGCTGTTTTTT
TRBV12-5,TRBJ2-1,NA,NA,CASAPHLGSSYNEQFF,TGTGCTAGTGCCCCCCACCTGGGGAGCTCCTACAATGAGCAGTTCTTC
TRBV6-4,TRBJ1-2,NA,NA,CASSDSGGTYGYTF,TGTGCCAGCAGTGACTCGGGCGGAACCTATGGCTACACCTTC
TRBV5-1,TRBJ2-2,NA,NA,CASTLTEYTGELFF,TGCGCCAGCACCCTGACGGAATACACCGGGGAGCTGTTTTTT
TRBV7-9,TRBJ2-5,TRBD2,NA,CASSLAASGRLETQYF,TGTGCCAGCAGCTTAGCGGCTAGCGGGAGGTTAGAGACCCAGTACTTC